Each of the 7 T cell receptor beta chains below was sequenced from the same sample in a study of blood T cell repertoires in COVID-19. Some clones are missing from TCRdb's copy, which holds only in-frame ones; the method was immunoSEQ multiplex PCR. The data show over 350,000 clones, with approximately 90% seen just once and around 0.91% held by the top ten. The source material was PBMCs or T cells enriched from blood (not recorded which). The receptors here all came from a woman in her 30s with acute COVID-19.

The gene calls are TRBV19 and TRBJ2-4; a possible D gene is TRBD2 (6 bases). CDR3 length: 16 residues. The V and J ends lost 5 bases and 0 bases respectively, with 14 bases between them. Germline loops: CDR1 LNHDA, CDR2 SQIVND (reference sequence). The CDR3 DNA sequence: TGTGCCAGTAGTCTACGGGGGACCCTAGCCAAAAACATTCAGTACTTC. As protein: CASSLRGTLAKNIQYF.

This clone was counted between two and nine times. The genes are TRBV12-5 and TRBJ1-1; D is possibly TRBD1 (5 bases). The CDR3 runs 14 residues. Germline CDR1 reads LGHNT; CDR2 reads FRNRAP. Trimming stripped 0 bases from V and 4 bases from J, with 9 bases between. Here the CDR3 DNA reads TGTGCTAGTGGTTTGGTCAAGGGACTCACTGAAGCTTTCTTT. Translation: CASGLVKGLTEAFF.

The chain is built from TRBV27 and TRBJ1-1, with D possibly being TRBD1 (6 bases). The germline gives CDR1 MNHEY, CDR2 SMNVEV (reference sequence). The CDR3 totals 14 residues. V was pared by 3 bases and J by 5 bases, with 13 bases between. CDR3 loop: CASSLAGAQTEAFF. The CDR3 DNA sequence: TGTGCCAGCAGTTTGGCGGGGGCGCAGACTGAAGCTTTCTTT.

For the CDR3, the DNA is TGTGCCAGCAGTAGGGTAGGACACCCCAAAGCTTTCTTT. Amino acids: CASSRVGHPKAFF. The J gene is TRBJ1-1, the V gene TRBV27; tentative D call: TRBD1 (5 bases). The CDR3 sequence is 13 residues long. V was pared by 5 bases and J by 9 bases, with 16 bases between. Germline V gives CDR1 MNHEY, CDR2 SMNVEV (reference sequence).

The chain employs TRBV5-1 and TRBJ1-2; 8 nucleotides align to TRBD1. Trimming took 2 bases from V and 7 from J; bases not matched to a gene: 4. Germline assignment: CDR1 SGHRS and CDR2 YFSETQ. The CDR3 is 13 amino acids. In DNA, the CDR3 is TGCGCCAGCAGCTTAACAGGGGGTATTGGCTACACCTTC. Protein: CASSLTGGIGYTF.

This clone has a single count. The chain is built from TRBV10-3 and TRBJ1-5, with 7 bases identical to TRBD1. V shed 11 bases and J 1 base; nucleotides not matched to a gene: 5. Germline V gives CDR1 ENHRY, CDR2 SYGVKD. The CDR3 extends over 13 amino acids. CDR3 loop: CAARQGSNQPQHF. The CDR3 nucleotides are TGTGCCGCCCGACAGGGCAGCAATCAGCCCCAGCATTTT.

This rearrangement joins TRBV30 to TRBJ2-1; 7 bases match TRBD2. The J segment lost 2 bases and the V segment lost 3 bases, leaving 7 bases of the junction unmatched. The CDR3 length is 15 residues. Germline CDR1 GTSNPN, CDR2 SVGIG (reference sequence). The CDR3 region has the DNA TGTGCCTGGAGCCCCGGGGAGGGCCCCTACAATGAGCAGTTCTTC. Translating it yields CAWSPGEGPYNEQFF.